Here is one T cell receptor (beta chain) with its context. The length of the CDR3 is 15 residues. CDR1 is MNHNY, CDR2 SVGAGI, per germline (reference sequence). V lost 6 bases to trimming and J lost 2 bases; unmatched junction nucleotides: 6. Per the original methods: Amplifying reference gene primers gave estimates of nucleated cell counts. Generated by immunoSEQ multiplex PCR, the TCRdb table keeps only in-frame clones and is missing some. D and trimming come from the DNA, and the V and J calls and clone size come from that table. The top ten hold around 1.5% of the sample, which has some 150,000 clones, 87% seen once. This sample is part of a study of blood T cell repertoires in COVID-19. At the level of the study: T cells, B-cell-depleted T cells, or PBMCs provided the cDNA or gDNA that served as material.

The chain links TRBV6-6 to TRBJ1-3, with 8 bases that match TRBD1. The receptor was isolated from a woman between 50 and 59 years old with acute or convalescent COVID-19. The sequenced sample consisted of peripheral blood. CDR3 DNA: TGTGCCAGCAGGGAAACACAGGGGGCTGGAAACACCATATATTTT. Translation: CASRETQGAGNTIYF.